Given below is one T cell receptor (beta chain) in context. This sample was included in a study of metastatic and nonmetastatic thyroid tumors. No patient had received any treatment before thyroid surgery. TCRdb called clones again from the PCR reads with MiXCR. The data hold some 19,000 clones, with approximately 25% observed a single time. The CDR3 consists of 18 residues. Per germline, CDR1 SNHLY and CDR2 FYNNEI. J gave up 6 bases and V 3 bases, and 19 bases lay outside the gene matches. The sequenced sample was blood. This chain connects TRBV2 to TRBJ2-7; 8 bases match TRBD1. The clonotype originates from a male donor with papillary thyroid cancer or a benign thyroid nodule (not recorded which). Some clones in this sample may be carry-over from other donors' samples. For the CDR3, the DNA is TGTGCCAGCAGTGACACAGGGGGTAGCGAGCGGAGGGGCCTCGAGCAGTACTTC. This codes for CASSDTGGSERRGLEQYF.